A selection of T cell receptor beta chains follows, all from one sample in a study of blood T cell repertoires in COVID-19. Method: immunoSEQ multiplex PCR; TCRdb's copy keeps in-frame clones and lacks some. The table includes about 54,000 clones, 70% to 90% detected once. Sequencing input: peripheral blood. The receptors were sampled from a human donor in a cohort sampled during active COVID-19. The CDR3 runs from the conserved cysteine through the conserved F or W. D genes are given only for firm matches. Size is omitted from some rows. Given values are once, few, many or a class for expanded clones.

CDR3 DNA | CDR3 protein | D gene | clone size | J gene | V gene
TGTGCCAGCAGTACTACCAGAAACACCATATATTTT | CASSTTRNTIYF | . | few | TRBJ1-3 | TRBV12-3/TRBV12-4
TGTGCCAGCAAACAGGGGGCGGTGGCTATCTACACTGAAGCTTTCTTT | CASKQGAVAIYTEAFF | TRBD1 | . | TRBJ1-1 | TRBV7-2
TGTGCCAGCAGCTGGATACCGGGACAGGGCTTAAGGAGCACAGATACGCAGTATTTT | CASSWIPGQGLRSTDTQYF | TRBD1 | . | TRBJ2-3 | TRBV7-2
TGCGCCAGCAGCCAAATGAGGGGGCCCTACGAGCAGTACTTC | CASSQMRGPYEQYF | TRBD1 | few | TRBJ2-7 | TRBV4-1
TGTGCCATCAGTGTTAGGGGAAACGAGCAGTACTTC | CAISVRGNEQYF | . | . | TRBJ2-7 | TRBV10-3
TGTGCCAGCAGTTTGGGCAGCGGGGGGGTCTGGAAGTTCTTC | CASSLGSGGVWKFF | TRBD2 | . | TRBJ2-1 | TRBV11-2
TGCAGTGCTAGTTCTTCCTTGGGGACAGGGAGGTCCTACAATGAGCAGTTCTTC | CSASSSLGTGRSYNEQFF | TRBD1 | . | TRBJ2-1 | TRBV20-1
TGTGCCAGCAGCCTCGGACTAGCGGGGCTCTACGAGCAGTACTTC | CASSLGLAGLYEQYF | TRBD2 | . | TRBJ2-7 | TRBV7-8
TGTGCCTGGAGTCAAGACCCCCGGGACAGGGGTGGCTACACCTTC | CAWSQDPRDRGGYTF | TRBD1 | . | TRBJ1-2 | TRBV30
TGTGCCAGCAGCTTTTGGGACTCCTACCAAGAGACCCAGTACTTC | CASSFWDSYQETQYF | . | . | TRBJ2-5 | TRBV5-5
TGTGCCAGCAGCTTGTCGGCAGGGAACACCGGGGAGCTGTTTTTT | CASSLSAGNTGELFF | . | . | TRBJ2-2 | TRBV5-4
TGTGCTAGTGGTTTGCAGGGAGGGTATAACGATGGCTACACCTTC | CASGLQGGYNDGYTF | . | . | TRBJ1-2 | TRBV12-5
TGTGCCAGCAGCCAAAGCCGCACGGGGGAGCAGTTCTTC | CASSQSRTGEQFF | . | . | TRBJ2-1 | TRBV14
TGTGCCAGCAGCCAGGCTCTAGCGGGGGGTGGCGGGGAGCTGTTTTTT | CASSQALAGGGGELFF | TRBD2 | . | TRBJ2-2 | TRBV3-1/TRBV3-2
TGTGCCAGCAGCTTACAGGGGAACACTGAAGCTTTCTTT | CASSLQGNTEAFF | . | . | TRBJ1-1 | TRBV11-2
TGTGCCTGGGCCCCGGGGTTTCGAAACACCATATATTTT | CAWAPGFRNTIYF | . | few | TRBJ1-3 | TRBV30
TGTGCCACCAGCAAAATCTGGGGGGGGACTCTCGAGCAGTACTTC | CATSKIWGGTLEQYF | TRBD2 | once | TRBJ2-7 | TRBV15
TGTGCCAGTAACTCGAGAGGACTGCTCCAAGAGACCCAGTACTTC | CASNSRGLLQETQYF | . | once | TRBJ2-5 | TRBV19
TGCGCCAGCAGCGCGTCACTCTCTGGGGCCAACGTCCTGACTTTC | CASSASLSGANVLTF | . | . | TRBJ2-6 | TRBV5-1